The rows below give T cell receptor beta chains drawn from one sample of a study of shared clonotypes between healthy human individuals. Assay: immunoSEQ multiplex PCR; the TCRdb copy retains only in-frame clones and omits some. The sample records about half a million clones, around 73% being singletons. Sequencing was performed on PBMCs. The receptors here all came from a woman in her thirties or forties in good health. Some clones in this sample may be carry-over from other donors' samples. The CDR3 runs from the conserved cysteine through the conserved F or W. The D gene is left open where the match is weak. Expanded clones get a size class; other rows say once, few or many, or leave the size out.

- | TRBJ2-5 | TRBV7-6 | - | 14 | CASSLAEVAETQYF | TGTGCCAGCAGCTTAGCCGAGGTTGCGGAGACCCAGTACTTC
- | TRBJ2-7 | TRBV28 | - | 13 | CASSPGISYEQYF | TGTGCCAGCAGTCCCGGTATCTCCTACGAGCAGTACTTC
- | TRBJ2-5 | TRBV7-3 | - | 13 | CASSTRAGGTQYF | TGTGCCAGCAGCACCCGGGCCGGGGGGACCCAGTACTTC
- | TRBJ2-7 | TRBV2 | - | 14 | CASGRERGPYEQYF | TGTGCCAGCGGTAGGGAGAGAGGACCATACGAGCAGTACTTC
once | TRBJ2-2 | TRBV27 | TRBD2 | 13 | CASSASGWGELFF | TGTGCCAGCAGTGCTAGCGGGTGGGGGGAGCTGTTTTTT
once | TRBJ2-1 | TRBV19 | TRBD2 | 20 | CASSVVNLGLAGVSYNEQFF | TGTGCCAGTAGTGTCGTAAACCTAGGACTAGCGGGAGTATCCTACAATGAGCAGTTCTTC
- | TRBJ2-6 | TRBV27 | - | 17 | CASSSPISGVGANVLTF | TGTGCCAGCAGTTCCCCAATCTCCGGGGTTGGGGCCAACGTCCTGACTTTC
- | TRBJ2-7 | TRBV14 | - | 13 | CASSQTRGGEQYF | TGTGCCAGCAGCCAAACTAGGGGTGGCGAGCAGTACTTC
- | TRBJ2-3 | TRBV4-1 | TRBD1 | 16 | CASSQPGQGKADTQYF | TGCGCCAGCAGCCAGCCGGGACAGGGGAAGGCAGATACGCAGTATTTT
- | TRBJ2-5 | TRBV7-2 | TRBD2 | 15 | CASSLAAGEWETQYF | TGTGCCAGCAGCTTAGCCGCGGGGGAGTGGGAGACCCAGTACTTC
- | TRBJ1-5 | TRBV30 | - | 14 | CAWSGTNSNQPQHF | TGTGCCTGGAGTGGTACGAATAGCAATCAGCCCCAGCATTTT
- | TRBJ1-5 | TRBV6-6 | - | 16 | CASSYPQAGGNQPQHF | TGTGCCAGCAGTTACCCCCAGGCAGGGGGCAATCAGCCCCAGCATTTT
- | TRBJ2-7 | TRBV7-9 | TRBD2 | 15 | CASSLKGLEPHEQYF | TGTGCCAGCAGCTTAAAGGGACTAGAGCCCCACGAGCAGTACTTC
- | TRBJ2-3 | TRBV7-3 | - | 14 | CASSLIGSTDTQYF | TGTGCCAGCAGCTTAATCGGGAGCACAGATACGCAGTATTTT
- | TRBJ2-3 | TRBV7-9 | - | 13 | CASSLARTDTQYF | TGTGCCAGCAGCTTAGCGCGGACAGATACGCAGTATTTT
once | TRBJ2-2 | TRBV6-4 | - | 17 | CASSRSHRSLNTGELFF | TGTGCCAGCAGTAGGTCCCACAGGAGCCTTAACACCGGGGAGCTGTTTTTT
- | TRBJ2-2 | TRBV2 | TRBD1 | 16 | CASRASGTGFTGELFF | TGTGCCAGCAGGGCCTCAGGGACAGGCTTCACCGGGGAGCTGTTTTTT
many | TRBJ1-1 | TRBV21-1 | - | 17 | CASSTSLGCPPNTEAFF | TGTGCCAGCAGCACCTCGTTGGGGTGCCCACCGAACACTGAAGCTTTCTTT
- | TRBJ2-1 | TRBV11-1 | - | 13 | CASSLGGGSEQFF | TGTGCCAGCAGCTTAGGCGGGGGCAGTGAGCAGTTCTTC
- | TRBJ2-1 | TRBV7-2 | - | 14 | CASSPDRIHNEQFF | TGTGCCAGCAGCCCTGACAGAATTCACAATGAGCAGTTCTTC
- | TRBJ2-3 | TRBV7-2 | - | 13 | CAVGARGADTQYF | TGTGCTGTGGGGGCGAGGGGGGCAGATACGCAGTATTTT
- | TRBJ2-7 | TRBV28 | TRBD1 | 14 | CASRTTGVPYEQYF | TGTGCCAGCAGGACGACAGGGGTACCCTACGAGCAGTACTTC
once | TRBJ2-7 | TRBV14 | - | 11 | CASSQASEQYF | TGTGCCAGCAGCCAAGCCTCCGAGCAGTACTTC
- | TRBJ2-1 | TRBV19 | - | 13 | CASNGFTRHEQFF | TGTGCCAGTAATGGCTTCACAAGGCATGAGCAGTTCTTC
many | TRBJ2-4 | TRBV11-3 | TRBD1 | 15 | CASSSGQGSKNIQYF | TGTGCCAGCAGCTCCGGACAGGGTTCCAAAAACATTCAGTACTTC
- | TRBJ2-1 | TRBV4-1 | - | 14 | CASSQEGGTRGQFF | TGCGCCAGCAGCCAAGAAGGAGGGACTCGAGGGCAGTTCTTC
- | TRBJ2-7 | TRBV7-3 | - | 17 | CASSLILVGRFDYEQYF | TGTGCCAGCAGCTTAATACTAGTGGGGCGTTTTGACTACGAGCAGTACTTC
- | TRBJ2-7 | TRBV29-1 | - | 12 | CSVGPNAYEQYF | TGCAGCGTTGGTCCTAACGCCTACGAGCAGTACTTC
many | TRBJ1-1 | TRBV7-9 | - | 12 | CASSPMDVSSFF | TGTGCCAGCAGCCCAATGGATGTCTCAAGTTTCTTT
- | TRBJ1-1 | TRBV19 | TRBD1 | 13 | CASTTTGMSEAFF | TGTGCCAGTACCACGACAGGGATGTCTGAAGCTTTCTTT
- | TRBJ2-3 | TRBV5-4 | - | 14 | CASSLTGVTDTQYF | TGTGCCAGCAGCTTGACGGGAGTCACAGATACGCAGTATTTT
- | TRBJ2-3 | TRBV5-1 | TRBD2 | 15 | CASSYLAGGADTQYF | TGCGCCAGCAGCTACTTAGCGGGAGGGGCAGATACGCAGTATTTT
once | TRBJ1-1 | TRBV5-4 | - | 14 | CASSFGWAAAEAFF | TGTGCCAGCAGCTTCGGTTGGGCGGCAGCTGAAGCTTTCTTT
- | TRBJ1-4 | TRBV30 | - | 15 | CAWNRVGAKGEKLFF | TGTGCCTGGAACAGGGTCGGGGCTAAAGGCGAAAAACTGTTTTTT
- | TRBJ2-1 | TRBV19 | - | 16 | CASSIKWLDGHNEQFF | TGTGCCAGTAGTATTAAATGGTTAGATGGTCACAATGAGCAGTTCTTC
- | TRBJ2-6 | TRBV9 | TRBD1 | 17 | CASSKRTGLSGANVLTF | TGTGCCAGCAGCAAAAGGACAGGGCTCTCTGGGGCCAACGTCCTGACTTTC
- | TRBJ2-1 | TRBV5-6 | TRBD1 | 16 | CASSADTGTGGNEQFF | TGTGCCAGCAGCGCAGACACCGGGACAGGGGGCAATGAGCAGTTCTTC
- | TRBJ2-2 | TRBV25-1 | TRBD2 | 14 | CASSDRGETGELFF | TGTGCCAGCAGTGATCGGGGGGAGACCGGGGAGCTGTTTTTT
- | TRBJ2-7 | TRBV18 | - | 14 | CASSPPRGSREQYF | TGTGCCAGCTCACCACCGAGAGGGTCCCGCGAGCAGTACTTC